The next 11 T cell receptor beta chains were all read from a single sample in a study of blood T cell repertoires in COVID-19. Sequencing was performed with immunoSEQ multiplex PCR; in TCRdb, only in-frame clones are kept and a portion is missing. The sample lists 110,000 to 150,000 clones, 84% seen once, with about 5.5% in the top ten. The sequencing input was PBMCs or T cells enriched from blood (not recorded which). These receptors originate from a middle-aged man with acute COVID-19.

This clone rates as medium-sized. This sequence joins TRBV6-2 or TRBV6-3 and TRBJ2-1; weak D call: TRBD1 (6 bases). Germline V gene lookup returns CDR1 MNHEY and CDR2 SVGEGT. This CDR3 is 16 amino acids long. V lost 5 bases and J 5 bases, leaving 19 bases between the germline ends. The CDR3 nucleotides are TGTGCCAGCAGTCCAACCGGGGACATCCTCGACAATGAGCAGTTCTTC. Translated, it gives CASSPTGDILDNEQFF.

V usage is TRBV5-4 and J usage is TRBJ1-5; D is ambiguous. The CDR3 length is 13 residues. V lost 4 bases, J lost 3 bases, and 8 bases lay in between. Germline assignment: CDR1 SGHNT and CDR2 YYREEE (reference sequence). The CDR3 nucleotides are TGTGCCAGCAGCCGTGACATCAATCAGCCCCAGCATTTT. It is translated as CASSRDINQPQHF.

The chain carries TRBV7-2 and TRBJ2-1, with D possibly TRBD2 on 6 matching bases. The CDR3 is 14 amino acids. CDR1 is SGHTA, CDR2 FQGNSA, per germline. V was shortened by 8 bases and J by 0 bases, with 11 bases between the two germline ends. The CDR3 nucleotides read TGTGCCAGCGGCTGGGGAGGCTCCTACAATGAGCAGTTCTTC. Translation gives CASGWGGSYNEQFF.

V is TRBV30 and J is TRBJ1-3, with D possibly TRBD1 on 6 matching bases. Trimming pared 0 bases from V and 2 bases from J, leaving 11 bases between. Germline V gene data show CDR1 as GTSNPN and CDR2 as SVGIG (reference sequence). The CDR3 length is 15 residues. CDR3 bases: TGTGCCTGGAGTGTGTGGACAGAAGCTGGAAACACCATATATTTT. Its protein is CAWSVWTEAGNTIYF. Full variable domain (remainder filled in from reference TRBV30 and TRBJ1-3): SQTIHQWPATLVQPVGSPLSLECTVEGTSNPNLYWYRQAAGRGLQLLFYSVGIGQISSEVPQNLSASRPQDRQFILSSKKLLLSDSGFYLCAWSVWTEAGNTIYFGEGSWLTVV.

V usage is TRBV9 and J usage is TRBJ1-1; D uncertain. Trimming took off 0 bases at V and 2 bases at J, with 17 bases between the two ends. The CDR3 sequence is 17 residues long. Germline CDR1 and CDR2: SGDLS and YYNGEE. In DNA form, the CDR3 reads TGTGCCAGCAGCGTAGGCCCAGGTCAGATTGTAAACACTGAAGCTTTCTTT. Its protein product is CASSVGPGQIVNTEAFF.

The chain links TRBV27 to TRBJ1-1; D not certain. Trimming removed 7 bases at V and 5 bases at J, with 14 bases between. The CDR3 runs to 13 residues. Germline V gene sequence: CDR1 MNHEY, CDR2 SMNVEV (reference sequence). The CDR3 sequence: CASNRFGGTEAFF. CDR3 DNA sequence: TGTGCCAGCAATCGTTTTGGAGGGACTGAAGCTTTCTTT.

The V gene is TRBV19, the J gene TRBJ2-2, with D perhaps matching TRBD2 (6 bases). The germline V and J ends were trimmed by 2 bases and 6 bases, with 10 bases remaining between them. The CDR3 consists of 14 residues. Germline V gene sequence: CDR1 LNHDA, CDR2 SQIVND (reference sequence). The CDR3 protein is CASSILPGAGELFF. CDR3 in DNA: TGTGCCAGTAGTATATTACCGGGGGCCGGGGAGCTGTTTTTT.

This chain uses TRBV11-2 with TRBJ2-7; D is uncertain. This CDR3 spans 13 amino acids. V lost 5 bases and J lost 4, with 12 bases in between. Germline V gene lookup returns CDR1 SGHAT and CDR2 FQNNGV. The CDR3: CASSPSVSYEQYF. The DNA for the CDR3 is TGTGCCAGCAGCCCCTCGGTTTCGTACGAGCAGTACTTC.

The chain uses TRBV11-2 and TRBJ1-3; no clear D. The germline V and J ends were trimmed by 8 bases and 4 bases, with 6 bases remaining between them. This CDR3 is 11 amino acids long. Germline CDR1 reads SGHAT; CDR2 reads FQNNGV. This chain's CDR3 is CASRAGNTIYF. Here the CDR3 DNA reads TGTGCCAGCCGAGCAGGAAACACCATATATTTT.

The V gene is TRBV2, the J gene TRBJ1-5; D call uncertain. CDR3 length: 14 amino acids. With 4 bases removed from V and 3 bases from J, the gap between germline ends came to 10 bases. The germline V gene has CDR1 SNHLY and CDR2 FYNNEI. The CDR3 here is CASSVRQANQPQHF. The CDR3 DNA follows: TGTGCCAGCAGTGTTAGGCAGGCCAATCAGCCCCAGCATTTT.

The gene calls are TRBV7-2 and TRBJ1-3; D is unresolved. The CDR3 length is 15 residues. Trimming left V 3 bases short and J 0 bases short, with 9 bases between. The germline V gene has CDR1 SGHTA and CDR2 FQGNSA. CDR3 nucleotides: TGTGCCAGCAGCTTGGAGGTGAGCTCTGGAAACACCATATATTTT. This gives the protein CASSLEVSSGNTIYF. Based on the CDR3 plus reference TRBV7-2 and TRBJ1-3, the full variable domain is GAGVSQSPSNKVTEKGKDVELRCDPISGHTALYWYRQSLGQGLEFLIYFQGNSAPDKSGLPSDRFSAERTGGSVSTLTIQRTQQEDSAVYLCASSLEVSSGNTIYFGEGSWLTVV.